These 5 T cell receptor beta chains were sequenced from one sample in a study of stem cell transplantation in POMP-related autoinflammatory disease. The method was immunoSEQ multiplex PCR; TCRdb's version includes in-frame clones alone and lacks a portion of them. The data hold about 7,800 clones, with over 75% observed a single time. Specimen: CD8+ T cells from PBMCs, collected after stem cell transplantation. The receptors shown here come from a human patient with POMP-related autoinflammation and immune dysregulation (PRAID). Some T cells could come from the graft donor.

CDR3 loop: CASSLGAALYGYTF. The CDR3 nucleotides read TGTGCCAGCAGCTTAGGGGCGGCCCTCTATGGCTACACCTTC. The chain combines TRBV7-9 with TRBJ1-2; D ambiguous. Germline values: CDR1 SEHNR, CDR2 FQNEAQ (reference sequence). This CDR3 spans 14 amino acids. V lost 1 base and J 4 bases, leaving 10 bases between the germline ends.

Within the sample, this clone is large (0.1 to 1%). The chain has TRBV4-2 and TRBJ2-2; 11 nucleotides line up with TRBD2. Unmatched junction bases numbered 9, after V lost 0 bases and J lost 6 bases. The CDR3 extends over 18 amino acids. CDR1 is LGHNA and CDR2 is YNFKEQ in the germline V gene. This chain's CDR3 is CASSQDLAGGRFAGELFF. DNA of the CDR3: TGTGCCAGCAGCCAAGATCTAGCGGGGGGTAGATTCGCCGGGGAGCTGTTTTTT.

The rearrangement uses TRBV5-4 and TRBJ2-5, with 11 bases lining up with TRBD2. CDR1 and CDR2 (germline): SGHNT, YYREEE (reference sequence). This CDR3 has 15 residues. Trimming cost V 3 bases and J 4 bases; bases outside gene matches: 5. The CDR3 protein is CASSYGLAGLETQYF. DNA for the CDR3: TGTGCCAGCAGCTATGGACTAGCGGGTCTAGAGACCCAGTACTTC.

This chain uses TRBV23-1 with TRBJ1-4; possibly TRBD1 for D (5 bases). TRBV23-1 is identified as an open reading frame with a role that is uncertain. CDR3 length: 14 amino acids. V gave up 10 bases and J gave up 6 bases, with 18 bases separating them. The CDR3 nucleotides are TGCGCCACCGAGATGACAGAGACGGATGAAAAACTGTTTTTT. This gives the protein CATEMTETDEKLFF.

This chain links TRBV28 with TRBJ2-5; 10 bases line up with TRBD2. V trimming: 8 bases; J trimming: 5 bases; junction bases outside the gene matches: 8. Germline V gene data show CDR1 as MDHEN and CDR2 as SYDVKM. There are 14 residues in the CDR3. CDR3 region: CASRERGGGETQYF. The CDR3 DNA follows: TGTGCCAGCCGAGAGCGGGGGGGCGGGGAGACCCAGTACTTC.